This T cell receptor (beta chain) originates from a study of CD8+CD57+ T cells in acquired aplastic anemia. Findings and caveats of the study: Controls did not differ significantly from patients in CD8+ Simpson's diversity.

This clonotype showed up just once. Its target is unknown. Individuals selected for sequencing had exhibited CD8+CD57+ cell expansion on flow cytometry. A severe acquired aplastic anemia diagnosis applied to all patients. V gave up 5 bases and J gave up 15 bases, with 20 bases separating them. Germline V CDR1 and CDR2: LGHNA, YSLEER. This CDR3 is built from 14 residues. The template used for profiling TCR beta VDJ and CDR3 was genomic DNA. TCRdb processed the reads anew with MiXCR; each CDR3 protein has one entry. The sample contains about 98,000 distinct CDR3 sequences, 65% to 70% of which appear only once.

This clonotype was obtained from a human donor with aplastic anemia. Input material: sorted CD4+, CD8+, or CD8+CD57+ T cells (not recorded which) from PBMCs. J is TRBJ1-6 and V is TRBV4-3; D is ambiguous. Here the CDR3 DNA reads TGCGCCAGCAGCTTGGATCCCGGAGCGTTCCTCCTCCACTTT. Protein sequence: CASSLDPGAFLLHF.